These T cell receptor beta chains were read from a single sample in a study of CD8 T cells in ankylosing spondylitis. TCRdb re-called the 5' RACE reads through MiXCR, storing one row per CDR3 protein. The profile shows 250,000 or so distinct CDR3 sequences, roughly a quarter of them singletons. The sample taken for sequencing was blood, either unsorted or a sorted T cell fraction (not recorded which). The receptors come from a male donor with ankylosing spondylitis or in good health (not recorded which). Both conserved end residues are part of each CDR3. Each record gives: J gene, V gene, clone size, D gene, CDR3 protein, CDR3 DNA. The D gene is left open where the match is weak. Clone sizes are given selectively: once, few, many, or a class where the clone is expanded.

j_gene: TRBJ2-7; v_gene: TRBV20-1; abundance: .; d_gene: .; CDR3aa: CSARDPRGSYEQYF; CDR3nt: TGCAGTGCTAGAGATCCCCGGGGATCCTACGAGCAGTACTTC
j_gene: TRBJ2-5; v_gene: TRBV12-3/TRBV12-4; abundance: .; d_gene: .; CDR3aa: CASSHDAETQYF; CDR3nt: TGTGCCAGCAGCCACGACGCGGAGACCCAGTACTTC
j_gene: TRBJ2-3; v_gene: TRBV25-1; abundance: .; d_gene: .; CDR3aa: CASSEQGTQYF; CDR3nt: TGTGCCAGCAGTGAACAGGGGACGCAGTATTTT
j_gene: TRBJ2-7; v_gene: TRBV4-1; abundance: .; d_gene: .; CDR3aa: CASSQEVQSYEQYF; CDR3nt: TGCGCCAGCAGCCAAGAGGTCCAATCCTACGAGCAGTACTTC
j_gene: TRBJ1-1; v_gene: TRBV6-5; abundance: few; d_gene: .; CDR3aa: CASSYYGKGRAFF; CDR3nt: TGTGCCAGCAGTTACTACGGGAAGGGTCGAGCTTTCTTT
j_gene: TRBJ2-3; v_gene: TRBV12-3/TRBV12-4; abundance: few; d_gene: .; CDR3aa: CASSFRGTADTQYF; CDR3nt: TGTGCCAGCAGTTTTCGGGGGACAGCAGATACGCAGTATTTT
j_gene: TRBJ2-7; v_gene: TRBV6-1; abundance: .; d_gene: .; CDR3aa: CASRGNDRAEQYF; CDR3nt: TGTGCCAGCAGAGGGAACGACCGGGCTGAGCAGTACTTC
j_gene: TRBJ2-1; v_gene: TRBV5-6; abundance: many; d_gene: .; CDR3aa: CASSLVGTGAGNEQFF; CDR3nt: TGTGCCAGCAGCTTGGTTGGGACGGGCGCTGGCAATGAGCAGTTCTTC
j_gene: TRBJ2-7; v_gene: TRBV12-3/TRBV12-4; abundance: many; d_gene: TRBD2; CDR3aa: CASSARLAVFQQYF; CDR3nt: TGTGCCAGCAGTGCCCGACTAGCGGTGTTTCAGCAGTACTTC
j_gene: TRBJ1-6; v_gene: TRBV5-1; abundance: many; d_gene: TRBD1; CDR3aa: CASRVGQGDSPLHF; CDR3nt: TGCGCCAGCAGAGTAGGGCAGGGGGACTCACCCCTCCACTTT
j_gene: TRBJ2-1; v_gene: TRBV29-1; abundance: once; d_gene: TRBD2; CDR3aa: CSVGSGGRDEQFF; CDR3nt: TGCAGCGTTGGCAGCGGGGGTAGGGATGAGCAGTTCTTC
j_gene: TRBJ2-7; v_gene: TRBV12-3/TRBV12-4; abundance: .; d_gene: .; CDR3aa: CASSFLGAGEQYF; CDR3nt: TGTGCCAGCAGTTTCTTGGGGGCGGGGGAGCAGTACTTC
j_gene: TRBJ2-5; v_gene: TRBV29-1; abundance: .; d_gene: TRBD2; CDR3aa: CSVEASGGRYQETQYF; CDR3nt: TGCAGCGTGGAGGCTAGCGGGGGGCGGTACCAAGAGACCCAGTACTTC
j_gene: TRBJ2-5; v_gene: TRBV5-6; abundance: once; d_gene: TRBD1; CDR3aa: CASSYMGQGEETQYF; CDR3nt: TGTGCCAGCAGCTATATGGGACAGGGTGAGGAGACCCAGTACTTC
j_gene: TRBJ1-2; v_gene: TRBV2; abundance: once; d_gene: .; CDR3aa: CASSGGGSVDGYTF; CDR3nt: TGTGCCAGCAGTGGTGGGGGGAGCGTGGATGGCTACACCTTC
j_gene: TRBJ2-1; v_gene: TRBV7-2; abundance: .; d_gene: TRBD2; CDR3aa: CASSRTSGGGNEQFF; CDR3nt: TGTGCCAGCAGCAGGACTAGCGGGGGGGGGAATGAGCAGTTCTTC
j_gene: TRBJ2-7; v_gene: TRBV29-1; abundance: few; d_gene: TRBD1; CDR3aa: CSVDPLGTVHFYEQYF; CDR3nt: TGCAGCGTCGACCCCCTCGGGACAGTCCATTTCTACGAGCAGTACTTC